The 21 T cell receptor beta chains below come from one sample, sequenced in a study of blood T cell repertoires in COVID-19 (dated by TCRdb to between 2020 and 2021). Library creation used the immunoSEQ multiplex PCR assay. This is the immuneACCESS table as TCRdb keeps it, with only in-frame sequences that have V and J called. A part of the clones is gone; compared with another copy, unresolved V genes explain less than half, and the rest is unexplained. Here the sample has under 400,000 clones; about 90% occur a single time. More than 1.5% of the sample lies in the top ten. Sequenced input: PBMCs or T cells enriched from blood (not recorded which). All receptors come from a man aged 40-49 years in a cohort exposed to, infected with or recovered from COVID-19 (not recorded which).

The rearrangement uses TRBV6-5 and TRBJ2-7; 9 nucleotides align to TRBD1. This CDR3 has 15 residues. Germline V CDR1 and CDR2: MNHEY, SVGAGI. V gave up 2 bases and J gave up 4 bases; unmatched junction bases: 6. As DNA, the CDR3 is TGTGCCAGCAGTTACGACCCGACAGGGGGGTACGAGCAGTACTTC. It yields the protein CASSYDPTGGYEQYF.

Turning to this clone: This specimen includes other DNA sequences encoding the same CDR3. V is TRBV5-4 and J is TRBJ2-7, with 11 bases identical to TRBD1. Germline-derived CDR1 and CDR2 are SGHNT and YYREEE (reference sequence). The CDR3 runs to 15 residues. V gave up 4 bases and J gave up 1 base; unmatched junction bases: 4. CDR3 region: CASSLGQGASYEQYF. The CDR3 nucleotides read TGTGCCAGCAGCCTCGGACAGGGGGCATCCTACGAGCAGTACTTC.

The V gene is TRBV5-1, the J gene TRBJ1-4; a possible D gene is TRBD1 (6 bases). This CDR3 has 14 amino acids. The ends were cut back, 1 base at V and 2 bases at J, with 6 bases in the middle. Germline-derived CDR1 and CDR2 are SGHRS and YFSETQ. DNA of the CDR3: TGCGCCAGCAGCTTGACAGGGACTAATGAAAAACTGTTTTTT. It codes for CASSLTGTNEKLFF.

V is TRBV5-4 and J is TRBJ2-1; TRBD2 matches 15 bases. Germline values: CDR1 SGHNT, CDR2 YYREEE (reference sequence). V shed 3 bases, J shed 4 bases, and the junction held 5 bases outside the gene matches. This CDR3 spans 17 amino acids. As DNA, the CDR3 is TGTGCCAGCAGCTCCCGGACTAGCGGGAGGGGTTACAATGAGCAGTTCTTC. It codes for CASSSRTSGRGYNEQFF.

The V and J genes are TRBV13 and TRBJ1-2; D possibly corresponds to TRBD1 (6 bases). The length of the CDR3 is 16 residues. The germline V gene encodes CDR1 PRHDT and CDR2 FYEKMQ (reference sequence). Trimming removed 0 bases at V and 3 bases at J, with 14 bases between. CDR3 nucleotides: TGTGCCAGCAGCTTAGGCCGCGGGGGGCATTACTATGGCTACACCTTC. Its protein is CASSLGRGGHYYGYTF.

The chain carries TRBV7-2 and TRBJ2-5, with TRBD2 matching 8 bases. The CDR3 length is 16 residues. From germline, CDR1 is SGHTA and CDR2 FQGNSA. J was trimmed by 1 base and V by 3 bases; bases with no gene match: 7. Here the CDR3 reads CASSLGAGGPQETQYF. The DNA for the CDR3 is TGTGCCAGCAGCTTGGGGGCGGGAGGACCCCAAGAGACCCAGTACTTC.

CDR3 residues: CASSMELNYGYTF. In DNA, the CDR3 is TGTGCCAGTAGTATGGAGCTTAACTATGGCTACACCTTC. J is TRBJ1-2 and V is TRBV19, with no clear D. The germline CDR1 and CDR2 sequences are LNHDA and SQIVND (reference sequence). Between the trimmed V and J ends, which lost 3 bases and 1 base, there was a span of 6 bases. CDR3 length equals 13 residues.

V gene TRBV5-4 combines with J gene TRBJ2-3, with 9 bases matching TRBD1. J was trimmed by 2 bases and V by 4 bases; bases with no gene match: 5. The germline gives CDR1 SGHNT, CDR2 YYREEE (reference sequence). The CDR3 has 15 residues. The CDR3 bases are TGTGCCAGCAGCCCCGGGACAGGGTTCACAGATACGCAGTATTTT. Residues: CASSPGTGFTDTQYF.

In this sample, this clone turned up once. The genes are TRBV5-4 and TRBJ1-4; 9 nucleotides align to TRBD1. The CDR3 has 16 amino acids. Germline CDR1 SGHNT, CDR2 YYREEE (reference sequence). The trim removed 4 bases at V and 3 bases at J, leaving 7 bases unmatched. This CDR3 is CASSQRQGGANEKLFF. The CDR3 region has the DNA TGTGCCAGCAGCCAGAGACAGGGGGGGGCTAATGAAAAACTGTTTTTT. Full variable domain (rest looked up from reference TRBV5-4 and TRBJ1-4): ETGVTQSPTHLIKTRGQQVTLRCSSQSGHNTVSWYQQALGQGPQFIFQYYREEENGRGNFPPRFSGLQFPNYSSELNVNALELDDSALYLCASSQRQGGANEKLFFGSGTQLSVL.

This chain joins TRBV9 and TRBJ2-5, with D perhaps matching TRBD1 (6 bases). V was shortened by 4 bases and J by 3 bases, with 13 bases between the two germline ends. The CDR3 has 14 amino acids. CDR1 and CDR2 from the germline V gene are SGDLS and YYNGEE. CDR3 sequence: CASSSQGREETQYF. The DNA for the CDR3 is TGTGCCAGCAGCAGTCAGGGGAGAGAAGAGACCCAGTACTTC.

The chain uses TRBV27 and TRBJ1-2, with D possibly being TRBD1 (5 bases). The CDR3 extends over 15 amino acids. Germline CDR1 is MNHEY and CDR2 is SMNVEV (reference sequence). V lost 6 bases and J 6 bases, leaving 20 bases between the germline ends. CDR3 protein: CASRPWGDNVNGYTF. DNA of the CDR3: TGTGCCAGCAGGCCTTGGGGCGACAACGTAAATGGCTACACCTTC.

The rearrangement joins TRBV27 to TRBJ2-1; 7 bases are shared with TRBD2. The CDR3 is 11 amino acids. V was clipped by 4 bases and J by 10 bases; unmatched bases: 1. The germline V gene has CDR1 MNHEY and CDR2 SMNVEV (reference sequence). The CDR3 nucleotides read TGTGCCAGCAGTTCGCGGGGGGAGCAGTTCTTC. The encoded protein is CASSSRGEQFF.

The chain recombines TRBV6-5 with TRBJ2-7; 7 bases are shared with TRBD2. Losses at the gene ends were 6 bases for V and 2 bases for J; bases not matched to a gene: 10. Germline lookup yields CDR1 MNHEY and CDR2 SVGAGI. The CDR3 has 15 residues. CDR3 loop: CASRLNSGAPYEQYF. CDR3 nucleotides: TGTGCCAGCAGGCTGAACAGCGGGGCACCCTACGAGCAGTACTTC.

The V and J genes are TRBV12-2 and TRBJ2-3; the listed D gene, TRBD1, was not tested against the DNA. TRBV12-2 is shown as a pseudogene. The CDR3 is 16 residues long. CDR3 sequence (DNA): TGTGCAAGTCGCCCACCGAGGGACAGGGCGACAGATACGCAGTATTTT. Protein product: CASRPPRDRATDTQYF.

This chain joins TRBV2 and TRBJ2-3, with TRBD2 as a possible D gene (6 bases). This CDR3 region has 13 residues. The ends were cut back, 6 bases at V and 3 bases at J, with 10 bases in the middle. The germline CDR1 and CDR2 sequences are SNHLY and FYNNEI. The CDR3 reads CASRSGGTDTQYF. CDR3 DNA: TGTGCCAGCAGGTCCGGGGGAACAGATACGCAGTATTTT.

This rearrangement joins TRBV27 to TRBJ2-6, with TRBD2 matching over 10 bases. Germline lookup yields CDR1 MNHEY and CDR2 SMNVEV (reference sequence). The V gene end was trimmed by 6 bases and the J gene end by 0 bases; junction bases not matched to a gene: 5. The CDR3 is made up of 17 amino acids. CDR3 coding DNA: TGTGCCAGCAGGAGACTAGCGGGTAACTCTGGGGCCAACGTCCTGACTTTC. Amino acids: CASRRLAGNSGANVLTF.

The gene calls are TRBV14 and TRBJ2-3, with 10 bases fitting TRBD2. This CDR3 region has 15 residues. Per germline, CDR1 SGHDN and CDR2 FVKESK. V lost 1 base and J lost 6; bases outside the gene matches: 4. The CDR3 DNA reads TGTGCCAGCAGCCAAGGGCTAGCGGGAGTGGATACGCAGTATTTT. This encodes CASSQGLAGVDTQYF.

V and J are TRBV10-3 and TRBJ1-2; D gene uncertain. Germline values: CDR1 ENHRY, CDR2 SYGVKD. Trimming removed 2 bases at V and 4 bases at J, with 14 bases between. This CDR3 is 15 amino acids long. CDR3 DNA sequence: TGTGCCATCAGTGAGCTACCTAGCGGTTCCTATGGCTACACCTTC. This gives the protein CAISELPSGSYGYTF.

In this sample, this clone turned up once. V usage is TRBV30 and J usage is TRBJ1-2; tentative D call: TRBD1 (5 bases). Germline lookup yields CDR1 GTSNPN and CDR2 SVGIG (reference sequence). The V and J ends lost 4 bases and 1 base respectively, with 16 bases between them. CDR3 length: 15 amino acids. CDR3 sequence (DNA): TGTGCCTGGACCTTGCAGGCAGGGTTTAACTATGGCTACACCTTC. It is translated as CAWTLQAGFNYGYTF.

The rearrangement uses TRBV9 and TRBJ1-6, with TRBD1 as a possible D gene (5 bases). Trimming removed 4 bases from V and 9 bases from J, with 20 bases in between. The CDR3 runs 16 residues. From germline, CDR1 is SGDLS and CDR2 YYNGEE. CDR3 sequence: CASSPHMALRGSPLHF. The CDR3 nucleotides read TGTGCCAGCAGCCCCCATATGGCCCTTAGGGGTTCACCCCTCCACTTT.

V is TRBV19 and J is TRBJ2-1; TRBD2 agrees at 7 bases. There are 16 residues in the CDR3. The germline V gene encodes CDR1 LNHDA and CDR2 SQIVND (reference sequence). The J segment lost 10 bases and the V segment lost 1 base, leaving 13 bases of the junction unmatched. Here the CDR3 reads CASSIVGVAGVREQFF. CDR3 nucleotide sequence: TGTGCCAGTAGTATAGTCGGCGTGGCGGGAGTTCGAGAGCAGTTCTTC.